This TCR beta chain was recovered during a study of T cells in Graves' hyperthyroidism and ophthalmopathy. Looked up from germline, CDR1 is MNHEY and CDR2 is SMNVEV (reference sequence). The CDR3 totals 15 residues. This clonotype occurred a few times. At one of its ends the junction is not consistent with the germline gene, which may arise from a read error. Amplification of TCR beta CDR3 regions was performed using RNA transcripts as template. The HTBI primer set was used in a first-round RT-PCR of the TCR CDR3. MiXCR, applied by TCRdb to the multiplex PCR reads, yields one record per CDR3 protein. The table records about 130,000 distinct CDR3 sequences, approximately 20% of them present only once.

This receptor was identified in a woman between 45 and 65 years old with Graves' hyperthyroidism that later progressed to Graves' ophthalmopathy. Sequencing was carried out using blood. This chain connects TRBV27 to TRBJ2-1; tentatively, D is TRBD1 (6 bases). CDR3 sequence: CASSLNRDYYNEQLF. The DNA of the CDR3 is TGTGCCAGCAGTTTGAACAGGGATTACTACAATGAGCAGCTCTTC.